The T cell receptor beta chain described here comes from a study of control samples from healthy donors and cancer patients. A single count supports this clone. Assay: immunoSEQ multiplex PCR; the TCRdb copy retains only in-frame clones and omits some. The profile shows 150,000 or so clones, roughly 94% of them singletons. With 0 bases removed from V and 6 bases from J, the gap between germline ends came to 8 bases. CDR3 length: 13 residues. Germline CDR1 reads SGHRS; CDR2 reads YFSETQ. The J gene is TRBJ2-3, the V gene TRBV5-1, with D perhaps TRBD1 or TRBD2 (5 bases each). The sample taken for sequencing was blood. The sequence derives from a man aged 40-50 years in good health. Here the CDR3 reads CASSLAWGDTQYF. In DNA form, the CDR3 reads TGCGCCAGCAGCTTGGCCTGGGGGGATACGCAGTATTTT.